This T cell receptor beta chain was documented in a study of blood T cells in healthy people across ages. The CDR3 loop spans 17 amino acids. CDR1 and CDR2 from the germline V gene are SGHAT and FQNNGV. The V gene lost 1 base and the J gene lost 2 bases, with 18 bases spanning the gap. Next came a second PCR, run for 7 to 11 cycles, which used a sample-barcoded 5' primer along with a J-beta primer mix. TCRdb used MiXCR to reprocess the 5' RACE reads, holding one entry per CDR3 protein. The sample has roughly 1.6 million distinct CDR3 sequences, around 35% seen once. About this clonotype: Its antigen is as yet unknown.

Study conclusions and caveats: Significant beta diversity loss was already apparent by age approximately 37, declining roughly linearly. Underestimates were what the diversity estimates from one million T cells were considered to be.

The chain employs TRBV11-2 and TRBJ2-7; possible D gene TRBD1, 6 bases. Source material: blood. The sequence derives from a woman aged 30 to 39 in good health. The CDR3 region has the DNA TGTGCCAGCAGCTTAGGACAGGCCACGACCCGGACCTACGAGCAGTACTTC. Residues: CASSLGQATTRTYEQYF. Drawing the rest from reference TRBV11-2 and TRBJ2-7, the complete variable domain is EAGVAQSPRYKIIEKRQSVAFWCNPISGHATLYWYQQILGQGPKLLIQFQNNGVVDDSQLPKDRFSAERLKGVDSTLKIQPAKLEDSAVYLCASSLGQATTRTYEQYFGPGTRLTVT.